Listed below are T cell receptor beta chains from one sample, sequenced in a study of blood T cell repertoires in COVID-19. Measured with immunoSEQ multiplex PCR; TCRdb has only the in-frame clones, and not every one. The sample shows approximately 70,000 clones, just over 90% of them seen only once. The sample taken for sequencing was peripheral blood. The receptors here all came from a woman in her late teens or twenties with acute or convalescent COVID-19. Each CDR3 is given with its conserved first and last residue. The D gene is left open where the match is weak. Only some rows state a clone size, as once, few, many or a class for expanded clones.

CDR3nt: TGTGCCAGCAGCACCCGTGACTGGAATTCACCCCTCCACTTT
CDR3aa: CASSTRDWNSPLHF
d_gene: -
v_gene: TRBV9
j_gene: TRBJ1-6
abundance: -

CDR3nt: TGTGCCAGCAGTCCGCGGGACGGGGGGTGGGAGCAGTACTTC
CDR3aa: CASSPRDGGWEQYF
d_gene: TRBD2
v_gene: TRBV6-5
j_gene: TRBJ2-7
abundance: -

CDR3nt: TGTGCCAGCAGACACGGGACAGCCAACACTGAAGCTTTCTTT
CDR3aa: CASRHGTANTEAFF
d_gene: TRBD1
v_gene: TRBV4-2
j_gene: TRBJ1-1
abundance: once

CDR3nt: TGTGCCAGCAGTGAAGAGGGGAGGGGAGATACGCAGTATTTT
CDR3aa: CASSEEGRGDTQYF
d_gene: TRBD2
v_gene: TRBV2
j_gene: TRBJ2-3
abundance: -

CDR3nt: TGTGCCAGCAGCCGAGGACAGTTAAACTATGGCTACACCTTC
CDR3aa: CASSRGQLNYGYTF
d_gene: -
v_gene: TRBV4-2
j_gene: TRBJ1-2
abundance: -

CDR3nt: TGTGCCACCAGCCAAGAAACTAGCACAGATACGCAGTATTTT
CDR3aa: CATSQETSTDTQYF
d_gene: -
v_gene: TRBV15
j_gene: TRBJ2-3
abundance: -

CDR3nt: TGTGCCACCAGCAGTGGAACCCTCGGCAGGGGATCGGAGGGCTACACCTTC
CDR3aa: CATSSGTLGRGSEGYTF
d_gene: -
v_gene: TRBV15
j_gene: TRBJ1-2
abundance: -

CDR3nt: TGTGCCACCACCTCAGCAGGGGTTAATTCACCCCTCCACTTT
CDR3aa: CATTSAGVNSPLHF
d_gene: -
v_gene: TRBV2
j_gene: TRBJ1-6
abundance: -

CDR3nt: TGTGCCAGCAGTGAAGCTATAGACAGGGGGCTTCAAACTGAAGCTTTCTTT
CDR3aa: CASSEAIDRGLQTEAFF
d_gene: TRBD1
v_gene: TRBV6-1
j_gene: TRBJ1-1
abundance: -

CDR3nt: TGTGCCAGCAGGGACCAGGGGGCGCGCACTGAAGCTTTCTTT
CDR3aa: CASRDQGARTEAFF
d_gene: TRBD1
v_gene: TRBV6-5
j_gene: TRBJ1-1
abundance: -

CDR3nt: TGTGCCAGCAGTTTATCCCGCCGTGCGGGGAGCTCCTACAATGAGCAGTTCTTC
CDR3aa: CASSLSRRAGSSYNEQFF
d_gene: -
v_gene: TRBV27
j_gene: TRBJ2-1
abundance: -

CDR3nt: TGCAGCGCTCGTTGGGGACAGGGTGGGAGTGGCTACACCTTC
CDR3aa: CSARWGQGGSGYTF
d_gene: TRBD1
v_gene: TRBV29-1
j_gene: TRBJ1-2
abundance: -

CDR3nt: TGTGCCAGCAGCCAATGGCGGTGGAAGAACACTGAAGCTTTCTTT
CDR3aa: CASSQWRWKNTEAFF
d_gene: -
v_gene: TRBV5-6
j_gene: TRBJ1-1
abundance: -

CDR3nt: TGTGCCAGCAGTTACCCCTGGACTGGGCCCAGCACAGATACGCAGTATTTT
CDR3aa: CASSYPWTGPSTDTQYF
d_gene: -
v_gene: TRBV6-2/TRBV6-3
j_gene: TRBJ2-3
abundance: -

CDR3nt: TGTGCCAGCAGGACACTGAACACTGAAGCTTTCTTT
CDR3aa: CASRTLNTEAFF
d_gene: -
v_gene: TRBV12-3/TRBV12-4
j_gene: TRBJ1-1
abundance: -

CDR3nt: TGCGCCAGCAGCCTCGCCGGGACTGATAGCTCCTATAATTCACCCCTCCACTTT
CDR3aa: CASSLAGTDSSYNSPLHF
d_gene: -
v_gene: TRBV4-1
j_gene: TRBJ1-6
abundance: -

CDR3nt: TGTGCCAGCAGTAGACAGGGGTGGAACACCGGGGAGCTGTTTTTT
CDR3aa: CASSRQGWNTGELFF
d_gene: TRBD1
v_gene: TRBV5-6
j_gene: TRBJ2-2
abundance: -

CDR3nt: TGCGCCAGCAGCCAGTCGACAGGGGTTCGGAACACTGAAGCTTTCTTT
CDR3aa: CASSQSTGVRNTEAFF
d_gene: TRBD1
v_gene: TRBV4-1
j_gene: TRBJ1-1
abundance: once

CDR3nt: TGTGCCAGCAGGCGGGTGGGGGATACGCAGTATTTT
CDR3aa: CASRRVGDTQYF
d_gene: -
v_gene: TRBV12-3/TRBV12-4
j_gene: TRBJ2-3
abundance: -

CDR3nt: TGTGCCAGCAGTTTTAGTCAGGGAGGGGGAAAACTGTTTTTT
CDR3aa: CASSFSQGGGKLFF
d_gene: -
v_gene: TRBV27
j_gene: TRBJ1-4
abundance: -

CDR3nt: TGTGCCAGCAGCCAAGTCCAGGGCTATAATTCACCCCTCCACTTT
CDR3aa: CASSQVQGYNSPLHF
d_gene: -
v_gene: TRBV4-2
j_gene: TRBJ1-6
abundance: -

CDR3nt: TGTGCCAGCAGTTACTCGAAGGGGGCAGACGAGCAGTACTTC
CDR3aa: CASSYSKGADEQYF
d_gene: TRBD1
v_gene: TRBV6-5
j_gene: TRBJ2-7
abundance: -

CDR3nt: TGTGCCAGCAGTCTCCCCGTGACAGGGAACACTGAAGCTTTCTTT
CDR3aa: CASSLPVTGNTEAFF
d_gene: -
v_gene: TRBV2
j_gene: TRBJ1-1
abundance: -

CDR3nt: TGTGCCAGCACCCGGGACACTTACTCTGGAAACACCATATATTTT
CDR3aa: CASTRDTYSGNTIYF
d_gene: -
v_gene: TRBV28
j_gene: TRBJ1-3
abundance: -

CDR3nt: TGTGCCAGCAGCCGGAGAAGGCAAGAGACCCAGTACTTC
CDR3aa: CASSRRRQETQYF
d_gene: -
v_gene: TRBV3-1/TRBV3-2
j_gene: TRBJ2-5
abundance: -

CDR3nt: TGTGCCAGCAGCTCGTTTGAGGGTCAGCCCCAGCATTTT
CDR3aa: CASSSFEGQPQHF
d_gene: -
v_gene: TRBV7-9
j_gene: TRBJ1-5
abundance: -

CDR3nt: TGTGCCAGCAGAGTAGGGACAGACTCTGGAAACACCATATATTTT
CDR3aa: CASRVGTDSGNTIYF
d_gene: TRBD1
v_gene: TRBV7-8
j_gene: TRBJ1-3
abundance: -

CDR3nt: TGTGCCAGCAAAAAGGGGGCCACTAATGAAAAACTGTTTTTT
CDR3aa: CASKKGATNEKLFF
d_gene: TRBD1
v_gene: TRBV27
j_gene: TRBJ1-4
abundance: -

CDR3nt: TGTGCCAGTAGTATTTGGGCTAGCGGGTCCAGCTCCTACAATGAGCAGTTCTTC
CDR3aa: CASSIWASGSSSYNEQFF
d_gene: TRBD2
v_gene: TRBV19
j_gene: TRBJ2-1
abundance: -

CDR3nt: TGTGCCAGCAGTTTCCACCAGTCATCTGGAAACACCATATATTTT
CDR3aa: CASSFHQSSGNTIYF
d_gene: -
v_gene: TRBV11-3
j_gene: TRBJ1-3
abundance: -